This TCR beta chain was identified in a study of T cell responses to AZD1222 COVID-19 vaccine. The protocol was immunoSEQ multiplex PCR, while the TCRdb copy is restricted to in-frame clones and leaves out a portion. The table lists about 100,000 clones, around nine tenths of them singletons. Study conclusions and caveats: Dominant at 160-218 and 743-854, vaccine-associated CD4 TCRs also spanned spike.

In the case of this clone: Its antigen is not identified.

The sequencing used peripheral blood, collected on day 0 of AZD1222 vaccination. The sequence derives from an adult in good health.

The CDR3 protein is CSTGLNEKLFF. The CDR3 region has the DNA TGCTCCACGGGGCTCAATGAAAAACTGTTTTTT. This chain joins TRBV20-1 and TRBJ1-4; a weak D match, TRBD1 (5 bases). This CDR3 comprises 11 residues. Germline CDR1 DFQATT, CDR2 SNEGSKA (reference sequence).